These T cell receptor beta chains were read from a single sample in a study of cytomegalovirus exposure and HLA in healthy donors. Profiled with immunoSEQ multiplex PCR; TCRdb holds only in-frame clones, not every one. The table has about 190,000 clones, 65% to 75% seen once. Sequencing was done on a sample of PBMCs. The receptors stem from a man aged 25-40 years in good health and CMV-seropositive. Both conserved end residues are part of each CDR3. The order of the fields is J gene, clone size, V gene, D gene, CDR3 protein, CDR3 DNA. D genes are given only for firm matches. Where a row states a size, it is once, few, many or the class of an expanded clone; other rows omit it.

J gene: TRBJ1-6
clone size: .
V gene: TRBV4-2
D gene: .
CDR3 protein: CASSQELVGNNSPLHF
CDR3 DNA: TGTGCCAGCAGCCAAGAATTGGTGGGCAACAATTCACCCCTCCACTTT

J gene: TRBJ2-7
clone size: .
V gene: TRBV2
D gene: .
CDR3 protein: CASRGDSYEQYF
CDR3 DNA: TGTGCCAGCAGAGGAGACAGCTACGAGCAGTACTTC

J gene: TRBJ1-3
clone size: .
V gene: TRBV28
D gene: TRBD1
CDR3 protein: CASASDRVLSGNTIYF
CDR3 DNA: TGTGCCAGCGCCTCCGACAGGGTCCTCTCTGGAAACACCATATATTTT

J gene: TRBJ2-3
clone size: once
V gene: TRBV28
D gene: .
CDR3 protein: CASISQSTDTQYF
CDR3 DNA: TGTGCCAGCATCTCCCAGAGCACAGATACGCAGTATTTT

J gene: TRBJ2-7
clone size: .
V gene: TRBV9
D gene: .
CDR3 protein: CASSVGAGYEQYF
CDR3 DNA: TGTGCCAGCAGCGTTGGGGCAGGATACGAGCAGTACTTC

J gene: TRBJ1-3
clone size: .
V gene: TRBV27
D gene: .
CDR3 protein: CASSLGAGGNTIYF
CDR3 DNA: TGTGCCAGCAGTTTAGGGGCCGGGGGGAACACCATATATTTT

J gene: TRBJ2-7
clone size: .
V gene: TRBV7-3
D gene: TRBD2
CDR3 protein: CASSLEAGGRVFF
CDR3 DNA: TGTGCCAGCAGCTTAGAAGCGGGGGGCCGGGTTTTCTTC

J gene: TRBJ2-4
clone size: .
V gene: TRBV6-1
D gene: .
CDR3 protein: CASSERTEGNIQYF
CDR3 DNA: TGTGCCAGCAGTGAACGGACAGAGGGAAACATTCAGTACTTC

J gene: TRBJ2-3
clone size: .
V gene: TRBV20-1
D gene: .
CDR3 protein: CSPAVGDTQYF
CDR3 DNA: TGCAGTCCTGCCGTCGGAGATACGCAGTATTTT

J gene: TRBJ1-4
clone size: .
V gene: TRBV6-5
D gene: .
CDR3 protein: CASSEIKVGEKLFF
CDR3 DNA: TGTGCCAGCAGTGAAATCAAAGTCGGGGAAAAACTGTTTTTT

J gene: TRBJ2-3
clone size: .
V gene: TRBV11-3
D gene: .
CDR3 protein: CASSPLEGTDTQYF
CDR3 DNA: TGTGCCAGCAGCCCTCTGGAGGGAACAGATACGCAGTATTTT

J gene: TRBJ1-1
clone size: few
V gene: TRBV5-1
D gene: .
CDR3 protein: CASSFQGLNTEAFF
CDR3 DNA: TGCGCCAGCAGCTTCCAGGGCTTGAACACTGAAGCTTTCTTT

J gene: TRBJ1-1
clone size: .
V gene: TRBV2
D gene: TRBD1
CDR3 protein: CASKGTVLPNTEAFF
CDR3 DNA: TGTGCCAGCAAGGGGACAGTCCTACCGAACACTGAAGCTTTCTTT

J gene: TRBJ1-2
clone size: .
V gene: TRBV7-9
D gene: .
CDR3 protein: CSSSQWSGYTF
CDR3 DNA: TGTTCCAGCAGCCAATGGAGTGGCTACACCTTC

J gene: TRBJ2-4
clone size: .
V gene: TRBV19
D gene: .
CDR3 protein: CASSIGQHLAKNIQYF
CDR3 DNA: TGTGCCAGTAGTATTGGGCAGCATTTAGCCAAAAACATTCAGTACTTC

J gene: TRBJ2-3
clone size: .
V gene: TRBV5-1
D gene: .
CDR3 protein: CASSLTGFDTDTQYF
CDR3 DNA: TGCGCCAGCAGCTTGACAGGGTTTGACACAGATACGCAGTATTTT

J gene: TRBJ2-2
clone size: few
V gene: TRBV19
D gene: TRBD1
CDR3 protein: CASSGDRGRSGELFF
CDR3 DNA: TGTGCCAGTAGTGGGGACAGGGGGAGGAGCGGGGAGCTGTTTTTT

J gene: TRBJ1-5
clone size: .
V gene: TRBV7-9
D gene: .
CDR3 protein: CASSLDGPQHF
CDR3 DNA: TGTGCCAGCAGCTTAGACGGGCCCCAGCATTTT

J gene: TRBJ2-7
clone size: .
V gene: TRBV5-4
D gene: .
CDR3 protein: CASSLVRGNEGEQYF
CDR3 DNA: TGTGCCAGCAGCTTGGTCCGCGGGAATGAGGGCGAGCAGTACTTC

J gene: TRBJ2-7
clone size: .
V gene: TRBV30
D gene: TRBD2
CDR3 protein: CAWSSVAGALYEQYF
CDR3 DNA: TGTGCCTGGAGTTCAGTAGCGGGGGCCCTCTACGAGCAGTACTTC

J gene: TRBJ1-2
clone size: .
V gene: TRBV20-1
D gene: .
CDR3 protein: CSARGSYGYTF
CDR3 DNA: TGCAGTGCTCGCGGCAGCTATGGCTACACCTTC

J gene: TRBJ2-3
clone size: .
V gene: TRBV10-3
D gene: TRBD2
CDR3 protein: CAIRGGGANTDTQYF
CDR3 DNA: TGTGCCATCAGGGGGGGAGGGGCCAACACAGATACGCAGTATTTT

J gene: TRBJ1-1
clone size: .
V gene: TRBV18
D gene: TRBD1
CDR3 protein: CASSPPGGAKNTEAFF
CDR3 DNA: TGTGCCAGCTCACCTCCAGGGGGCGCCAAGAACACTGAAGCTTTCTTT

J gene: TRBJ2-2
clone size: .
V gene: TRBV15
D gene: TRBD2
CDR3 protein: CATSGGRTANTGELFF
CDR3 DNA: TGTGCCACGTCGGGGGGGCGGACCGCGAACACCGGGGAGCTGTTTTTT

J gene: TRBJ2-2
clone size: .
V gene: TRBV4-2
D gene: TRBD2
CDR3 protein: CASSQTGGSQGGELFF
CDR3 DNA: TGTGCCAGCAGCCAGACCGGGGGGTCCCAGGGCGGGGAGCTGTTTTTT

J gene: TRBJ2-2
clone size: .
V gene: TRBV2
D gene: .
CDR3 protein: CASDWDSRTGELFF
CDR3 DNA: TGTGCCAGCGATTGGGACTCTCGGACCGGGGAGCTGTTTTTT

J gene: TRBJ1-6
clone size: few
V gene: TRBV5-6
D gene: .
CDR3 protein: CASSLVAGSSYNSPLHF
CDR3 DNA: TGTGCCAGCAGCTTGGTTGCGGGGAGCTCCTATAATTCACCCCTCCACTTT

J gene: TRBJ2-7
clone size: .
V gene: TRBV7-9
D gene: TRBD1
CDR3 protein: CSSSSPRAAGGYEQYF
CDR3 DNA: TGTTCCAGCAGCTCCCCGAGGGCGGCAGGGGGCTACGAGCAGTACTTC

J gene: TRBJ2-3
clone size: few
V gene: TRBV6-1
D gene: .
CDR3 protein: CASSARQGAGGPADTQYF
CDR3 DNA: TGTGCCAGCAGTGCCCGCCAGGGGGCGGGGGGGCCTGCAGATACGCAGTATTTT

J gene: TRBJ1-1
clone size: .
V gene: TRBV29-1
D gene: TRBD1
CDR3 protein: CSERTGENTEAFF
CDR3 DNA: TGCAGCGAAAGGACAGGGGAGAACACTGAAGCTTTCTTT

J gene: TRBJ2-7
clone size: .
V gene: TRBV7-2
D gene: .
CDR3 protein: CASSFRGEQYF
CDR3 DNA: TGTGCCAGCAGCTTTAGAGGGGAGCAGTACTTC